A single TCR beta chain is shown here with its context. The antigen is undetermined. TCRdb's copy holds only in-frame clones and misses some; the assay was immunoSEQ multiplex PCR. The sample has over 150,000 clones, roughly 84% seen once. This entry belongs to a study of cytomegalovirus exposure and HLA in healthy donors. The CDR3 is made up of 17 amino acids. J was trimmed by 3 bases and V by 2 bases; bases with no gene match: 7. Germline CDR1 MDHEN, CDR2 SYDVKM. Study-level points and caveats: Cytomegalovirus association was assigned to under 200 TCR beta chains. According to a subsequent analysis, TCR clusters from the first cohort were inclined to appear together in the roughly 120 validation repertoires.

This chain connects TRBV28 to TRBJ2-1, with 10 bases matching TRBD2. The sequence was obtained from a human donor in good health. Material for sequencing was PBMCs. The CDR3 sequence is CASSLVLAGEFYNEQFF. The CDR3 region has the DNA TGTGCCAGCAGTTTAGTTCTAGCGGGAGAATTCTACAATGAGCAGTTCTTC.